Included here is one T cell receptor beta chain sequence, with context. This clone was counted a few times. The antigen it recognizes is unknown. Base qualities are not recorded, but no much larger clone differs from it by a single base. The data were obtained in a study of glioma-infiltrating T cells after dendritic cell vaccination (dated by TCRdb to about 2016). Study-level background: Of the approximately 15 glioblastoma patients in the cohort, all drawn from Phase I and II dendritic cell vaccination trials, 9 were newly diagnosed and 6 had recurrent disease. Patients received autologous tumor lysate-pulsed dendritic cell vaccination between about 2003 and 2012. To make the vaccine, monocyte-derived dendritic cells were cultured for about seven days with IL-4 and GM-CSF and then pulsed overnight with autologous tumor lysate. Three intradermal dendritic cell vaccine injections were administered to patients at biweekly intervals in the arm below the axilla. In glioblastoma patients vaccinated with dendritic cells, deep sequencing of TCR beta CDR3 regions served to measure tumor-infiltrating lymphocyte content and to compare repertoires between tumor and blood. TCR sequencing metrics, including TIL content and tumor-blood repertoire overlap, were correlated with survival after dendritic cell vaccination.

Patients were selected on the basis of adequate residual fresh-frozen tumor tissue and more than two years of available survival data. An isocitrate dehydrogenase mutation was not carried by any of the glioblastoma patients, although molecular status was otherwise variable. PBMC were collected before vaccination, two weeks after the third vaccination, and at tumor progression when it occurred. The Qiagen DNeasy Blood extraction Kit was used to extract genomic DNA. The immunoSEQ assay amplified TCRB CDR3 regions from approximately 2 micrograms of genomic DNA, or from all available DNA when less than that amount was available. Multiplex PCR used 60 forward primers for TCR V beta segments and 13 reverse primers for J beta segments. To estimate reads per starting template, synthetic control templates were spiked into each sample at limiting dilution. The Illumina HiSeq System generated sequencing reads of 87 bp. The authors processed their data as follows. PCR and sequencing errors were removed by a nearest neighbor algorithm that merged closely related sequences. TCR overlap was measured as the percentage of unique tumor TCR beta sequences that were also present in the peripheral blood of the same patient. The immuneACCESS repertoire file appears here via TCRdb, limited to in-frame rearrangements. These files lack a portion of the clones; in checked studies, under half of the deficit traces to unresolved V genes, and the cause of the others is not known. V, J and clone size were drawn from that table, and D and trimming were deduced from the DNA. The sample has about 92,000 clones on record, around 86% of them singletons. Around 14% of the sample rests with the top ten.

Overall study results and their limits: Longer time to progression and overall survival after dendritic cell vaccination were predicted by higher estimated pretreatment TIL content. The cohort was small and heterogeneous, only a few patients had full blood and tumor sets, and even fewer had initial-recurrent tumor pairs. TCR clonality showed no direct relationship with survival, which suggests that a diverse polyclonal response may matter. The three-group TCR overlap response model was described as speculative and requiring prospective validation.

The sequence was obtained from a human donor with glioblastoma. The specimen comprised blood, sampled before dendritic cell vaccination.

The CDR3 protein: CASSSSAGSSGNTIYF. The DNA sequence is TGTGCCAGCAGCTCATCGGCAGGGTCCTCTGGAAACACCATATATTTT. The receptor chain draws on TRBV11-2 and TRBJ1-3, with a weak D call of TRBD1 (5 bases match). The germline V gene sets CDR1 to SGHAT and CDR2 to FQNNGV. Measured from the cysteine to the phenylalanine, the CDR3 is 16 residues long. Here the CDR3 DNA is all that survives: 48 bases in frame from base 1. Trimming takes 4 bases from V and 0 bases from J, and the germline ends sit 13 bases apart.